These T cell receptor beta chains were read from a single sample in a study of blood T cell repertoires in COVID-19. Measured with immunoSEQ multiplex PCR; TCRdb has only the in-frame clones, and not every one. The repertoire includes some 100,000 clones, roughly 90% of them detected once, and 4.5% to 6% sits in the top ten. The specimen was peripheral blood. These receptors were obtained from a man aged 65 to 85 with acute or convalescent COVID-19. Both conserved end residues are part of each CDR3. The D gene is left open where the match is weak. Clone size is stated in some rows and not others, as once, few, many or a class when expanded.

length | J | size | V | D | DNA | CDR3
15 | TRBJ1-1 | NA | TRBV6-2/TRBV6-3 | TRBD1 | TGTGCCAGCAGTAATACAGGGGGACGGGACACTGAAGCTTTCTTT | CASSNTGGRDTEAFF
15 | TRBJ2-5 | NA | TRBV4-2 | TRBD2 | TGTGCCAGCAGCCGGCTCGAGGCGGGAGGAGAGACCCAGTACTTC | CASSRLEAGGETQYF
16 | TRBJ2-1 | few | TRBV7-6 | TRBD2 | TGTGCCAGCAGCTTATTAGGAAGTAGCGGGGAGCATGAGCAGTTCTTC | CASSLLGSSGEHEQFF
17 | TRBJ2-1 | NA | TRBV7-9 | TRBD1 | TGTGCCAGCAGCTCACCGGGTGGGGGACAGGGATCGAATGAGCAGTTCTTC | CASSSPGGGQGSNEQFF
15 | TRBJ1-1 | once | TRBV29-1 | TRBD1 | TGCAGCGTTGGAGGGACAGGACTAATGAACACTGAAGCTTTCTTT | CSVGGTGLMNTEAFF
16 | TRBJ1-1 | NA | TRBV18 | NA | TGTGCCAGCTCACCACCGAAGGCACAGTCGAACACTGAAGCTTTCTTT | CASSPPKAQSNTEAFF
15 | TRBJ2-7 | NA | TRBV5-5 | NA | TGTGCCAGCAGCGTGGCGGCAGGGCGACTGGACGAGCAGTACTTC | CASSVAAGRLDEQYF
16 | TRBJ2-3 | NA | TRBV4-3 | NA | TGCGCCAGCAGCCAAGATTCCCCCCCCGGGTCTGATACGCAGTATTTT | CASSQDSPPGSDTQYF
12 | TRBJ2-3 | NA | TRBV10-2 | NA | TGCGCCAGCAACGGAGATGCAGATACGCAGTATTTT | CASNGDADTQYF
19 | TRBJ2-1 | NA | TRBV18 | TRBD2 | TGTGCCAGCTCACCACCTCCGACGGCTAGCGGGAGGAGGTACAATGAGCAGTTCTTC | CASSPPPTASGRRYNEQFF
13 | TRBJ2-5 | NA | TRBV19 | NA | TGTGCCAGTAGTTTAGGACAATATGAGACCCAGTACTTC | CASSLGQYETQYF
12 | TRBJ2-7 | once | TRBV5-1 | NA | TGCGCCAGCAGCTTACAGGGCCTCGAGCAGTACTTC | CASSLQGLEQYF
14 | TRBJ2-7 | once | TRBV3-1/TRBV3-2 | TRBD1 | TGTGCCAGCAGCCAAGTGACAGGGAGAGACGAGCAGTACTTC | CASSQVTGRDEQYF
13 | TRBJ2-4 | NA | TRBV30 | NA | TGTGCCTCAACCGGACCAGGGCAAAACATTCAGTACTTC | CASTGPGQNIQYF
13 | TRBJ2-1 | NA | TRBV6-4 | NA | TGTGCCAGCAGTGAATCGGGGGGCTCGGTTTATTTCTTC | CASSESGGSVYFF
13 | TRBJ2-7 | NA | TRBV5-1 | NA | TGCGCCAGCAGCCCGACAGAAGCCTACGAGCAGTACTTC | CASSPTEAYEQYF
15 | TRBJ1-5 | NA | TRBV7-8 | NA | TGTGCCAGCAGCCGAGACAGAATTAGCAATCAGCCCCAGCATTTT | CASSRDRISNQPQHF
15 | TRBJ1-5 | once | TRBV19 | NA | TGTGCCAGTAGTATGGTGGGGCCGCGCAATCAGCCCCAGCATTTT | CASSMVGPRNQPQHF
15 | TRBJ2-7 | NA | TRBV4-3 | TRBD2 | TGCGCCAGCAGCTTACTAGCGGGGTCCCCCCACGAGCAGTACTTC | CASSLLAGSPHEQYF
18 | TRBJ2-6 | NA | TRBV21-1 | NA | TGTGCCAGCAGCAATCTACTAACAGGGACCTCTGGGGCCAACGTCCTGACTTTC | CASSNLLTGTSGANVLTF
18 | TRBJ2-3 | NA | TRBV11-2 | TRBD1 | TGTGCCAGCAGCTTATGGACAGGGGGCTATTCCAGCACAGATACGCAGTATTTT | CASSLWTGGYSSTDTQYF
13 | TRBJ1-1 | NA | TRBV3-1/TRBV3-2 | NA | TGTGCCAGCAGTTCACAGGAGAACACTGAAGCTTTCTTT | CASSSQENTEAFF
14 | TRBJ1-6 | NA | TRBV5-1 | NA | TGCGCCAGCAGCTTGGATGGGACTTATTCACCCCTCCACTTT | CASSLDGTYSPLHF
14 | TRBJ2-7 | NA | TRBV10-1 | TRBD1 | TGCGCCAGCAGTGGTGGACAGGGGTTCTACGAGCAGTACTTC | CASSGGQGFYEQYF
14 | TRBJ2-7 | NA | TRBV19 | NA | TGTGCCAGTAGTTGGAGCGGATTGTCCTACGAGCAGTACTTC | CASSWSGLSYEQYF
15 | TRBJ2-5 | NA | TRBV3-1/TRBV3-2 | NA | TGTGCCTGCGGCGGAATCTCGACTGCTCAAGAGACCCAGTACTTC | CACGGISTAQETQYF
11 | TRBJ1-1 | NA | TRBV12-3/TRBV12-4 | NA | TGTGCCAGCAGTTCCCTGACAAAAGCTTTCTTT | CASSSLTKAFF
14 | TRBJ2-7 | NA | TRBV28 | NA | TGTGCCAGCAGCCCGGGGGACAGCCCCTACGAGCAGTACTTC | CASSPGDSPYEQYF
15 | TRBJ1-5 | NA | TRBV5-6 | NA | TGTGCCAGCAGCTTGGGGAGGGGAGTAAGTCAGCCCCAGCATTTT | CASSLGRGVSQPQHF
16 | TRBJ2-3 | NA | TRBV19 | NA | TGTGCCAGTAGTAAACGGGCGGGAATGGGGACAGATACGCAGTATTTT | CASSKRAGMGTDTQYF
14 | TRBJ1-6 | NA | TRBV6-5 | NA | TGTGCCAGCCAAGGAGGGATCTCTACCTCACCCCTCCACTTT | CASQGGISTSPLHF
13 | TRBJ2-7 | NA | TRBV19 | NA | TGTGCCAGTAGTATCTTTCTCTCCGGGGAGCAGTACTTC | CASSIFLSGEQYF
13 | TRBJ1-1 | NA | TRBV13 | NA | TGTGCCAGCAGCTCCGGCAGGGCCGCTGAAGCTTTCTTT | CASSSGRAAEAFF
17 | TRBJ2-1 | NA | TRBV19 | TRBD2 | TGTGCCAGTAGTATAATCGGGGGGGCTAGCGGGAGCAATGAGCAGTTCTTC | CASSIIGGASGSNEQFF
13 | TRBJ2-7 | NA | TRBV6-1 | TRBD1 | TGTGCCAGCAGTGACCTGGGACAGTACGAGCAGTACTTC | CASSDLGQYEQYF
14 | TRBJ1-2 | once | TRBV11-2 | NA | TGTGCCAGCAGCTTCGGCAGGGTGGGCTATGGCTACACCTTC | CASSFGRVGYGYTF
13 | TRBJ1-3 | NA | TRBV12-3/TRBV12-4 | TRBD1 | TGTGCCAGCAGAACAGGGGTTACAAACACCATATATTTT | CASRTGVTNTIYF
13 | TRBJ1-4 | few | TRBV30 | NA | TGTGCCTGGATGCGGGGAACTAATGAAAAACTGTTTTTT | CAWMRGTNEKLFF
17 | TRBJ2-3 | NA | TRBV4-2 | TRBD2 | TGTGCCAGCAGCCGGATCCTAGCGGGAGGGCCTACAGATACGCAGTATTTT | CASSRILAGGPTDTQYF
13 | TRBJ1-5 | NA | TRBV30 | NA | TGTGCCTGGAGCAGGGTCCCCTATCAGCCCCAGCATTTT | CAWSRVPYQPQHF
15 | TRBJ2-7 | NA | TRBV27 | NA | TGTGCCAGCAGTTTAGCGGGGGCAACCTCCTACGAGCAGTACTTC | CASSLAGATSYEQYF
13 | TRBJ1-6 | NA | TRBV5-1 | NA | TGCGCCAGCAGCTTAGACAGTAATTCACCCCTCCACTTT | CASSLDSNSPLHF
13 | TRBJ1-4 | few | TRBV6-6 | NA | TGTGCCAGCAGTTACACAGGATATGAAAAACTGTTTTTT | CASSYTGYEKLFF
15 | TRBJ2-7 | once | TRBV11-2 | NA | TGTGCCAGCAGCGTACGATCGGACGGGGGTAAGGAGCAGTACTTC | CASSVRSDGGKEQYF
15 | TRBJ1-3 | NA | TRBV4-3 | NA | TGCGCCAGCAGCCAGGGACACCACTCTGGAAACACCATATATTTT | CASSQGHHSGNTIYF
18 | TRBJ2-4 | NA | TRBV10-1 | NA | TGCGCCAGCAGTGAAAGGGGCGGAAGCGAACCCCCCAAAAACATTCAGTACTTC | CASSERGGSEPPKNIQYF
16 | TRBJ2-7 | NA | TRBV6-6 | NA | TGTGCCAGCAGCCATAGGGACTTACCCACCTCCTACGAGCAGTACTTC | CASSHRDLPTSYEQYF